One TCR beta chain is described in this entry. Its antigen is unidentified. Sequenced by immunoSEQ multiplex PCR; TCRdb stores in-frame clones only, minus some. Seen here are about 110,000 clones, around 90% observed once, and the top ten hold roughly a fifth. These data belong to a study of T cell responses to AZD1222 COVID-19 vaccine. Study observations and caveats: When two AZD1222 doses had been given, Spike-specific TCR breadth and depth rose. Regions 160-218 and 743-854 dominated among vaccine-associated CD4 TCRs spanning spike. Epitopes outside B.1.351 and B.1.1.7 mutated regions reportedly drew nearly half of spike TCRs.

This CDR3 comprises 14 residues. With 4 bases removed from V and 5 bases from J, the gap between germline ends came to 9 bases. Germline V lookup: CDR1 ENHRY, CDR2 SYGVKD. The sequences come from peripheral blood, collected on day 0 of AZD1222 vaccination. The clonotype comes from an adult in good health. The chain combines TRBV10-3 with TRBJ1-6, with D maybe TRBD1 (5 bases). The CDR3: CAISGQSNNSPLHF. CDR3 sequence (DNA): TGTGCCATCAGTGGACAGTCGAATAATTCACCCCTCCACTTT.